This TCR beta chain is drawn from a study of radiotherapy plus CTLA-4 blockade in lung cancer. About the study: Across the patients, objective responses occurred in approximately 20%, and disease control in 30% to 40%. Study-wide results and limits: Researchers report tumor-derived TCR clones expanding in blood after radiotherapy plus ipilimumab.

CDR3 length equals 18 residues. Trimming shortened V by 5 bases and J by 1 base, and 21 bases separated the two germline ends. Germline CDR1 SGHTA, CDR2 FQGNSA. Patients in the study, people with chemo-refractory metastatic non-small-cell lung cancer, received focal radiation plus ipilimumab CTLA-4 blockade. The assay was immunoSEQ multiplex PCR, and TCRdb's table has in-frame clones only and misses some. The table lists just over 60,000 clones, 77% of them singletons. Turning to this clone: Its matching antigen is unknown.

This rearrangement joins TRBV7-2 to TRBJ2-4; D may be TRBD1 or TRBD2 (5 bases each). Sequenced here: peripheral blood, sampled from a patient treated with radiotherapy plus ipilimumab. The source is a human donor with non-small cell lung cancer who had a complete response to radiotherapy plus ipilimumab. CDR3 region: CASSLNRDVTGAKNIQYF. The CDR3 DNA sequence: TGTGCCAGCAGCCTCAACCGGGACGTGACCGGGGCCAAAAACATTCAGTACTTC. Complete variable domain (other parts from reference TRBV7-2 and TRBJ2-4): GAGVSQSPSNKVTEKGKDVELRCDPISGHTALYWYRQSLGQGLEFLIYFQGNSAPDKSGLPSDRFSAERTGGSVSTLTIQRTQQEDSAVYLCASSLNRDVTGAKNIQYFGAGTRLSVL.